The 27 T cell receptor beta chains presented below share a single source sample, sequenced in a study of T cell responses to AZD1222 COVID-19 vaccine (dated by TCRdb to the early 2020s). The library relied on the immunoSEQ multiplex PCR assay. In its TCRdb copy, this immuneACCESS table keeps in-frame sequences only and misses some clones. Where compared with another copy, unresolved V genes explain less than half of these, and the others have no known cause. Across this sample there are some 100,000 clones, with roughly 92% seen only once. The top ten clonotypes cover under 3.5% of the sample. Read against the paper, the sample's time point label means: about 28 days (+/-7) after the second vaccine dose. Here the sequenced sample was peripheral blood, taken 28 days after the second AZD1222 dose. The receptor set was obtained from an adult who received the AZD1222 COVID-19 vaccine.

This chain uses TRBV3-1 (or the pseudogene TRBV3-2) with TRBJ1-6, with no clear D. CDR3 length: 15 amino acids. Between the trimmed V and J ends, which lost 4 bases and 7 bases, there was a span of 14 bases. Germline values: CDR1 LGHDT, CDR2 YNNKEL (reference sequence). CDR3 sequence: CASSLTRGNNSPLHF. CDR3 nucleotides: TGTGCCAGCAGCCTCACAAGAGGGAACAATTCACCCCTCCACTTT.

DNA for the CDR3: TGTGCCAGCGGGATCCCGAAAACAAACAATGAGCAGTTCTTC. The encoded protein is CASGIPKTNNEQFF. This chain links TRBV2 with TRBJ2-1, with D unclear. CDR1 and CDR2 from the germline V gene are SNHLY and FYNNEI. This CDR3 is 14 amino acids long. Trimming stripped 8 bases from V and 5 bases from J, with 16 bases between.

The chain carries TRBV5-1 and TRBJ1-3, with no clear D. V was trimmed by 2 bases and J by 4 bases, leaving 10 bases between them. CDR3 length: 14 amino acids. Germline assignment: CDR1 SGHRS and CDR2 YFSETQ. The CDR3 DNA reads TGCGCCAGCAGCTTCGGACTTGTGGGAAACACCATATATTTT. Translated: CASSFGLVGNTIYF. The full variable domain, rest sourced from reference TRBV5-1 and TRBJ1-3, is KAGVTQTPRYLIKTRGQQVTLSCSPISGHRSVSWYQQTPGQGLQFLFEYFSETQRNKGNFPGRFSGRQFSNSRSEMNVSTLELGDSALYLCASSFGLVGNTIYFGEGSWLTVV.

V is TRBV6-5 and J is TRBJ2-5; TRBD2 aligns across 10 bases. The CDR3 sequence is 14 residues long. The V gene's germline CDR1 is MNHEY and CDR2 SVGAGI. The chain's CDR3 is CGARLAGGKETQYF. Here the CDR3 DNA reads TGTGGCGCGAGGTTAGCGGGGGGTAAAGAGACCCAGTACTTC.

The J gene is TRBJ2-7, the V gene TRBV5-1, with 9 bases lining up with TRBD1. Losses at the gene ends were 3 bases for V and 0 bases for J; bases not matched to a gene: 7. This CDR3 spans 16 amino acids. Germline V lookup: CDR1 SGHRS, CDR2 YFSETQ. The CDR3 loop is CASSSIGQGTSYEQYF. In nucleotides, the CDR3 is TGCGCCAGCAGCTCGATCGGACAGGGGACCTCCTACGAGCAGTACTTC.

This chain uses TRBV10-3 with TRBJ1-1; unclear D gene. Germline V gene lookup returns CDR1 ENHRY and CDR2 SYGVKD. CDR3 length: 13 residues. Trimming took off 3 bases at V and 6 bases at J, with 11 bases between the two ends. CDR3 nucleotide sequence: TGTGCCATCAGTGATGGTCTCTTCGCTGAAGCTTTCTTT. This translates into CAISDGLFAEAFF.

The CDR3 nucleotides are TGTGCCAGCACCACAGGGATCACTAATGAAAAACTGTTTTTT. As protein: CASTTGITNEKLFF. The chain joins TRBV3-1 (or the pseudogene TRBV3-2) to TRBJ1-4, with a weak D call TRBD1 (6 bases). The V gene's germline CDR1 is LGHDT and CDR2 YNNKEL (reference sequence). The CDR3 runs 14 residues. V lost 7 bases and J 2 bases, leaving 11 bases between the germline ends.

This sequence joins TRBV5-1 and TRBJ2-2; the match to TRBD1 covers 8 bases. There are 16 residues in the CDR3. V dropped 0 bases and J dropped 2; count of bases not matched to a gene: 3. Germline V gene lookup returns CDR1 SGHRS and CDR2 YFSETQ. The CDR3 spells CASSLGQGSNTGELFF. CDR3 in DNA: TGCGCCAGCAGCTTGGGACAGGGGAGTAACACCGGGGAGCTGTTTTTT.

This chain links TRBV7-9 with TRBJ1-3; D is unresolved. This CDR3 is built from 17 residues. Germline CDR1 reads SEHNR; CDR2 reads FQNEAQ (reference sequence). Trimming removed 1 base from V and 2 bases from J, with 15 bases in between. The CDR3: CASSLGRPGTPGNTIYF. CDR3 nucleotide sequence: TGTGCCAGCAGCTTAGGGCGTCCAGGAACCCCTGGAAACACCATATATTTT.

The V gene is TRBV28, the J gene TRBJ2-2; 10 nucleotides match TRBD2. Germline trimming cut 5 bases from V and 4 bases from J; bases unmatched to any gene: 7. Germline V gene sequence: CDR1 MDHEN, CDR2 SYDVKM. The CDR3 is 16 amino acids. The CDR3 loop is CASSVPGLALTGELFF. CDR3 nucleotides: TGTGCCAGCAGTGTACCGGGACTAGCGCTCACCGGGGAGCTGTTTTTT.

The V and J genes are TRBV9 and TRBJ2-1; D is ambiguous. Per germline, CDR1 SGDLS and CDR2 YYNGEE. The CDR3 sequence is 12 residues long. V was cut by 4 bases and J by 5 bases, with 7 bases left in between. CDR3 DNA sequence: TGTGCCAGCAGCCCATACGACAATGAGCAGTTCTTC. Residues: CASSPYDNEQFF.

This chain connects TRBV4-1 to TRBJ1-2; a weak D match, TRBD1 (5 bases). The CDR3 is made up of 16 amino acids. Per germline, CDR1 MGHRA and CDR2 YSYEKL. Trimming cost V 0 bases and J 5 bases, with 16 bases left between them. CDR3 nucleotides: TGCGCCAGCAGCCAAGACGTACAGGCTCTTTCTTATGGCTACACCTTC. This codes for CASSQDVQALSYGYTF.

V gene TRBV19 combines with J gene TRBJ2-1, with D maybe TRBD2 (5 bases). This CDR3 contains 18 residues. The V end lost 5 bases, the J end lost 9 bases, and 29 bases lay between the germline ends. The germline V gene encodes CDR1 LNHDA and CDR2 SQIVND (reference sequence). This CDR3 reads CASSFGGGGIPDTGEQFF. In nucleotides, the CDR3 is TGTGCCAGTAGTTTCGGTGGAGGAGGAATCCCGGATACGGGTGAGCAGTTCTTC.

The rearrangement links TRBV7-9 to TRBJ1-5; possibly TRBD1 for D (5 bases). The germline gives CDR1 SEHNR, CDR2 FQNEAQ (reference sequence). CDR3 length: 12 residues. Trimming stripped 3 bases from V and 9 bases from J, with 9 bases between. Here the CDR3 DNA reads TGTGCCAGCAGCTTGGACATAGGGCCCCAGCATTTT. It encodes CASSLDIGPQHF.

This chain links TRBV7-6 with TRBJ1-3; TRBD1 aligns across 7 bases. The CDR3 consists of 13 residues. After removal of 4 bases from V and 4 bases from J, the junction contained 1 base not matched to a gene. Per germline, CDR1 SGHVS and CDR2 FNYEAQ. The DNA of the CDR3 is TGTGCCAGCAGCTCGGGACAGGGAAACACCATATATTTT. Protein sequence: CASSSGQGNTIYF. Drawing the rest from reference TRBV7-6 and TRBJ1-3, the complete variable domain is GAGVSQSPRYKVTKRGQDVALRCDPISGHVSLYWYRQALGQGPEFLTYFNYEAQQDKSGLPNDRFSAERPEGSISTLTIQRTEQRDSAMYRCASSSGQGNTIYFGEGSWLTVV.

The chain combines TRBV9 with TRBJ1-2; 7 nucleotides agree with TRBD1. The germline CDR1 and CDR2 sequences are SGDLS and YYNGEE. V lost 5 bases to trimming and J lost 4 bases; unmatched junction nucleotides: 11. The CDR3 contains 15 residues. The CDR3 DNA sequence: TGTGCCAGCAGAGACCCGGGAGGGGGCGGCTATGGCTACACCTTC. It encodes CASRDPGGGGYGYTF.

This chain links TRBV3-1 (or the pseudogene TRBV3-2) with TRBJ1-2; the D gene is possibly TRBD1 (5 bases). V was clipped by 0 bases and J by 6 bases, with 11 bases between them. Germline assignment: CDR1 LGHDT and CDR2 YNNKEL (reference sequence). The CDR3 runs 14 residues. DNA for the CDR3: TGTGCCAGCAGCCAAGACTCAGGGTCTCATGGCTACACCTTC. Encoded protein: CASSQDSGSHGYTF.

This sequence joins TRBV12-3 or TRBV12-4 and TRBJ1-5; unclear D gene. V lost 5 bases, J lost 4 bases, and 9 bases lay in between. CDR3 length: 13 amino acids. The CDR3 sequence: CASSPELNQPQHF. DNA for the CDR3: TGTGCCAGCAGTCCCGAGCTAAATCAGCCCCAGCATTTT.

The chain couples TRBV3-1 (or the pseudogene TRBV3-2) to TRBJ2-2; 7 nucleotides agree with TRBD1. V shed 5 bases and J 1 base; nucleotides not matched to a gene: 4. The CDR3 is 15 amino acids. From germline, CDR1 is LGHDT and CDR2 YNNKEL (reference sequence). Here the CDR3 DNA reads TGTGCCAGCAGCTCGAGGGACAGGAACACCGGGGAGCTGTTTTTT. Residues: CASSSRDRNTGELFF.

The chain recombines TRBV19 with TRBJ1-1, with D maybe TRBD1 (6 bases). This CDR3 contains 15 residues. Trimming left V 6 bases short and J 1 base short, with 15 bases between. The germline CDR1 and CDR2 sequences are LNHDA and SQIVND (reference sequence). The CDR3 spells CASSSGGAGNTEAFF. In DNA, the CDR3 is TGTGCCAGTAGCTCCGGGGGGGCTGGGAACACTGAAGCTTTCTTT.

The CDR3 loop is CASSLGGTGADTQYF. CDR3 coding DNA: TGCGCCAGCAGCTTAGGGGGGACAGGGGCGGATACGCAGTATTTT. This chain connects TRBV10-1 to TRBJ2-3; TRBD1 aligns across 10 bases. This CDR3 has 15 amino acids. The V gene's germline CDR1 is WNHNN and CDR2 SYGVQD (reference sequence). Trimming removed 6 bases from V and 6 bases from J; junction bases left unmatched: 9.

The rearrangement links TRBV7-3 to TRBJ1-1, with D perhaps TRBD1 (6 bases). Trimming removed 1 base at V and 4 bases at J, with 10 bases between. Germline CDR1 is SGHTA and CDR2 is FQGTGA. CDR3 size: 14 residues. The CDR3 loop is CASSLKLGGTEAFF. CDR3 coding DNA: TGTGCCAGCAGCTTAAAATTAGGGGGCACTGAAGCTTTCTTT. The whole variable domain, filled in from reference TRBV7-3 and TRBJ1-1, reads GAGVSQTPSNKVTEKGKYVELRCDPISGHTALYWYRQSLGQGPEFLIYFQGTGAADDSGLPNDRFFAVRPEGSVSTLKIQRTERGDSAVYLCASSLKLGGTEAFFGQGTRLTVV.

V usage is TRBV19 and J usage is TRBJ2-7; TRBD1 aligns across 7 bases. Looked up from germline, CDR1 is LNHDA and CDR2 is SQIVND (reference sequence). J gave up 5 bases and V 3 bases, and 4 bases lay outside the gene matches. The CDR3 is made up of 13 amino acids. CDR3 sequence (DNA): TGTGCCAGTAGTATTTTAGGGGGCGACGAGCAGTACTTC. Its protein product is CASSILGGDEQYF.

The chain couples TRBV7-2 to TRBJ1-4, with 7 bases aligning to TRBD1. CDR3 length: 14 amino acids. The trim removed 6 bases at V and 8 bases at J, leaving 9 bases unmatched. Looked up from germline, CDR1 is SGHTA and CDR2 is FQGNSA. The CDR3 here is CASSTGTASEKLFF. The CDR3 DNA sequence: TGTGCCAGCAGTACCGGGACAGCGTCGGAAAAACTGTTTTTT.

V gene TRBV6-2 or TRBV6-3 combines with J gene TRBJ1-1; the D gene is possibly TRBD1 (5 bases). The CDR3 loop spans 16 amino acids. Trimming pared 0 bases from V and 3 bases from J, leaving 14 bases between. The germline V gene encodes CDR1 MNHEY and CDR2 SVGEGT. CDR3 nucleotides: TGTGCCAGCAGTTACTCCGACGGCAGGGCGGACACTGAAGCTTTCTTT. The encoded protein is CASSYSDGRADTEAFF.

The chain uses TRBV15 and TRBJ2-2, with D unclear. Trimming removed 8 bases at V and 0 bases at J, with 7 bases between. Germline V lookup: CDR1 LNHNV, CDR2 YYDKDF (reference sequence). CDR3 length: 13 amino acids. The DNA of the CDR3 is TGTGCCACCGGAACGCCGAACACCGGGGAGCTGTTTTTT. It is translated as CATGTPNTGELFF.

The chain employs TRBV13 and TRBJ2-4, with D unclear. CDR3 length equals 13 residues. The germline CDR1 and CDR2 sequences are PRHDT and FYEKMQ (reference sequence). V lost 6 bases and J lost 7, with 13 bases in between. The CDR3 loop reads CASSDVVANIQYF. Written as DNA, the CDR3 is TGTGCCAGCAGTGATGTGGTAGCCAACATTCAGTACTTC.